These 7 T cell receptor beta chains share one sample of origin, sequenced in a study of blood T cells in healthy people across ages. For the second PCR, which ran for roughly 7 to 11 cycles, a sample-barcoded 5' primer and a J-beta primer mix were used. Each CDR3 protein gets one entry after TCRdb re-called the 5' RACE reads with MiXCR. The sample has hundreds of thousands of distinct CDR3 sequences, approximately 25% seen once. These same records also appear under a second study, on T cells of mothers and their children.

Sequencing used blood. All receptors come from a boy between 10 and 17 years old in good health.

This clonotype was recorded a few times. J is TRBJ2-6 and V is TRBV3-1; 7 bases line up with TRBD1. Trimming removed 4 bases from V and 0 bases from J; junction bases left unmatched: 3. The germline V gene has CDR1 LGHDT and CDR2 YNNKEL (reference sequence). This CDR3 is 16 amino acids long. This CDR3 reads CASSRTGFSGANVLTF. In nucleotides, the CDR3 is TGTGCCAGCAGCCGGACAGGATTCTCTGGGGCCAACGTCCTGACTTTC.

The rearrangement links TRBV29-1 to TRBJ1-2; the D gene is possibly TRBD1 (6 bases). This CDR3 comprises 14 residues. V was cut by 6 bases and J by 3 bases, with 17 bases left in between. Germline V gene sequence: CDR1 SQVTM, CDR2 ANQGSEA. The CDR3 here is CSVSGGEEDYGYTF. CDR3 sequence (DNA): TGCAGCGTGTCTGGGGGCGAGGAGGACTATGGCTACACCTTC.

This clonotype was counted only a few times. The V call is TRBV28, the J call TRBJ2-7; D ambiguous. This CDR3 is 14 amino acids long. Trimming stripped 5 bases from V and 2 bases from J, with 13 bases between. CDR1 is MDHEN, CDR2 SYDVKM, per germline. The CDR3 is CASSIGTVTYEQYF. The CDR3 DNA reads TGTGCCAGCAGTATCGGAACAGTTACCTACGAGCAGTACTTC.

This clonotype was seen ten or more times. The chain links TRBV28 to TRBJ2-5; a possible D gene is TRBD2 (7 bases). The CDR3 length is 15 residues. V was clipped by 5 bases and J by 5 bases, with 18 bases between them. Germline V gene sequence: CDR1 MDHEN, CDR2 SYDVKM. The CDR3 here is CASSPRGGEAETQYF. CDR3 nucleotide sequence: TGTGCCAGCAGTCCAAGGGGGGGAGAAGCCGAGACCCAGTACTTC.

This clonotype has more than one count but fewer than ten. The rearrangement uses TRBV4-3 and TRBJ2-3, with D maybe TRBD1 (5 bases). The CDR3 length is 15 residues. CDR1 is LGHNA and CDR2 is YSLEER in the germline V gene. V was shortened by 0 bases and J by 4 bases, with 11 bases between the two germline ends. The CDR3 here is CASSQEGRVADTQYF. CDR3 DNA: TGCGCCAGCAGCCAAGAGGGCAGGGTAGCAGATACGCAGTATTTT.

This clonotype was detected only once. The V call is TRBV24-1, the J call TRBJ1-5; 10 bases are shared with TRBD1. This CDR3 has 16 amino acids. The V and J ends lost 5 bases and 5 bases, in that order; junction bases with no gene match: 8. Germline CDR1 KGHDR, CDR2 SFDVKD. CDR3 nucleotide sequence: TGTGCCACCAGTGGCTCGGGACAGGGGAACGATCAGCCCCAGCATTTT. It translates to CATSGSGQGNDQPQHF.

This chain links TRBV6-6 with TRBJ2-1, with D perhaps matching TRBD2 (6 bases). Germline V CDR1 and CDR2: MNHNY, SVGAGI (reference sequence). This CDR3 is 12 amino acids long. The CDR3 region has the DNA TGTGCGACGGACCCGGGGGACAATGAGCAGTTCTTC. Translating it yields CATDPGDNEQFF.